Each of the 13 T cell receptor beta chains below was sequenced from the same sample in a study of T cell responses to AZD1222 COVID-19 vaccine. Profiled with immunoSEQ multiplex PCR; TCRdb holds only in-frame clones, not every one. Found here are around 80,000 clones, 70% to 90% of them singletons; the top ten hold roughly a tenth. The sequencing used peripheral blood, collected 28 days after the second AZD1222 dose. The source of these receptors is an adult who received the AZD1222 COVID-19 vaccine.

This chain links TRBV28 with TRBJ2-3; 10 bases line up with TRBD2. There are 16 residues in the CDR3. The germline CDR1 and CDR2 sequences are MDHEN and SYDVKM. The J segment lost 1 base and the V segment lost 7 bases, leaving 8 bases of the junction unmatched. The CDR3 DNA sequence: TGTGCCAGCAAAAAATCTAGCGGGGGACGCACAGATACGCAGTATTTT. It is translated as CASKKSSGGRTDTQYF.

V and J are TRBV2 and TRBJ1-4; a weak D match, TRBD1 (5 bases). With 7 bases removed from V and 8 bases from J, the gap between germline ends came to 17 bases. The CDR3 spans 14 residues. Germline CDR1 is SNHLY and CDR2 is FYNNEI. In DNA form, the CDR3 reads TGTGCCAGCACCCCCAGGGTAAAGGGGGAAAAACTGTTTTTT. It codes for CASTPRVKGEKLFF.

The chain joins TRBV10-3 to TRBJ1-6; the match to TRBD1 covers 7 bases. Germline trimming cut 6 bases from V and 8 bases from J; bases unmatched to any gene: 4. CDR1 and CDR2 (germline): ENHRY, SYGVKD. The CDR3 extends over 13 amino acids. Here the CDR3 reads CAIRGQVDSPLHF. CDR3 bases: TGTGCCATCAGAGGACAGGTCGATTCACCCCTCCACTTT.

J is TRBJ2-7 and V is TRBV2; D remains unclear. V dropped 7 bases and J dropped 0 bases, with 7 bases sitting between them. The CDR3 has 12 residues. Germline V gene lookup returns CDR1 SNHLY and CDR2 FYNNEI. The CDR3 DNA reads as TGTGCCAGCACAGGCCCCTCCTACGAGCAGTACTTC. It encodes CASTGPSYEQYF. Full variable domain (outside the CDR3, taken from reference TRBV2 and TRBJ2-7): EPEVTQTPSHQVTQMGQEVILRCVPISNHLYFYWYRQILGQKVEFLVSFYNNEISEKSEIFDDQFSVERPDGSNFTLKIRSTKLEDSAMYFCASTGPSYEQYFGPGTRLTVT.

The V and J genes are TRBV5-1 and TRBJ1-6, with a weak D call TRBD1 (5 bases). With 0 bases removed from V and 13 bases from J, the gap between germline ends came to 14 bases. This CDR3 contains 14 residues. CDR1 is SGHRS and CDR2 is YFSETQ in the germline V gene. CDR3 residues: CASSLAGRVDPLHF. The CDR3, as DNA: TGCGCCAGCAGCTTGGCAGGGAGGGTCGACCCCCTCCACTTT.

V is TRBV20-1 and J is TRBJ2-2, with D uncertain. Germline V gives CDR1 DFQATT, CDR2 SNEGSKA (reference sequence). Trimming shortened V by 4 bases and J by 5 bases, and 2 bases separated the two germline ends. The CDR3 has 10 residues. CDR3 sequence (DNA): TGCAGTGCTATTACCGGGGAGCTGTTTTTT. Translated: CSAITGELFF.

The V gene is TRBV11-2, the J gene TRBJ1-1; unclear D gene. V gave up 4 bases and J gave up 9 bases, with 9 bases separating them. The CDR3 consists of 11 residues. The germline CDR1 and CDR2 sequences are SGHAT and FQNNGV. The DNA for the CDR3 is TGTGCCAGCAGCTCCACACTAAAAGCTTTCTTT. Translated: CASSSTLKAFF.

The rearrangement joins TRBV7-8 to TRBJ2-1; 7 positions agree with TRBD2. This CDR3 region has 14 residues. V lost 6 bases and J lost 6; bases outside the gene matches: 8. The germline gives CDR1 SGHVS, CDR2 FQNEAQ. In DNA, the CDR3 is TGTGCCAGCAGGGCCTACGGGGGGTTCAATGAGCAGTTCTTC. It is translated as CASRAYGGFNEQFF.

The rearrangement uses TRBV2 and TRBJ1-1; TRBD1 aligns across 10 bases. This CDR3 contains 14 residues. V trimming: 2 bases; J trimming: 7 bases; junction bases outside the gene matches: 4. CDR1 SNHLY and CDR2 FYNNEI come from the germline V gene. The CDR3 sequence: CASSEPGQGNEAFF. The CDR3 DNA is TGTGCCAGCAGTGAACCGGGACAGGGGAATGAAGCTTTCTTT.

V usage is TRBV7-3 and J usage is TRBJ1-5; the D is unclear. Germline values: CDR1 SGHTA, CDR2 FQGTGA. The ends were cut back, 5 bases at V and 4 bases at J, with 36 bases in the middle. CDR3 length: 22 amino acids. This chain's CDR3 is CASSLIRTILSDFFIGNQPQHF. The CDR3 coding sequence is TGTGCCAGCAGCCTGATTCGGACTATACTTTCTGATTTCTTTATCGGGAATCAGCCCCAGCATTTT.

The chain recombines TRBV29-1 with TRBJ2-7; D is unresolved. This CDR3 contains 12 residues. Germline lookup yields CDR1 SQVTM and CDR2 ANQGSEA. Between the trimmed V and J ends, which lost 4 bases and 0 bases, there was a span of 7 bases. The CDR3 is CSVVSSSYEQYF. The DNA for the CDR3 is TGCAGCGTTGTGAGTAGCTCCTACGAGCAGTACTTC.

DNA for the CDR3: TGTGCCAGCAGCCCGGGGAGTAGTACGGATACGCAGTATTTT. It yields the protein CASSPGSSTDTQYF. V gene TRBV14 combines with J gene TRBJ2-3; tentative D call: TRBD2 (5 bases). From germline, CDR1 is SGHDN and CDR2 FVKESK. CDR3 length equals 14 residues. V was trimmed by 4 bases and J by 6 bases, leaving 14 bases between them.

The chain is built from TRBV2 and TRBJ2-6; D unresolved. Germline CDR1 and CDR2: SNHLY and FYNNEI. This CDR3 has 15 amino acids. V lost 5 bases, J lost 3 bases, and 11 bases lay in between. CDR3 nucleotides: TGTGCCAGCAGTAGAGCTACTGGTGGGGCCAACGTCCTGACTTTC. Amino acid sequence: CASSRATGGANVLTF.